The 2 T cell receptor beta chains below were found in one sample sequenced in a study of blood T cell repertoires in COVID-19. Some clones are missing from TCRdb's copy, which holds only in-frame ones; the method was immunoSEQ multiplex PCR. The top ten clones hold 5% of a sample with about 130,000 clones, roughly 77% of them seen once. The sample was peripheral blood. The source of these receptors is a woman between 65 and 79 years old with COVID-19, enrolled during active disease.

The chain has TRBV19 and TRBJ1-5; 7 nucleotides agree with TRBD1. Germline V CDR1 and CDR2: LNHDA, SQIVND (reference sequence). The CDR3 runs 15 residues. The J segment lost 5 bases and the V segment lost 6 bases, leaving 10 bases of the junction unmatched. Here the CDR3 reads CASRMTGGGYQPQHF. The CDR3 nucleotides read TGTGCCAGTAGGATGACTGGAGGGGGCTATCAGCCCCAGCATTTT. The whole variable domain, filled in from reference TRBV19 and TRBJ1-5, reads DGGITQSPKYLFRKEGQNVTLSCEQNLNHDAMYWYRQDPGQGLRLIYYSQIVNDFQKGDIAEGYSVSREKKESFPLTVTSAQKNPTAFYLCASRMTGGGYQPQHFGDGTRLSIL.

This sequence joins TRBV7-2 and TRBJ1-2; the D is unclear. This CDR3 is built from 14 residues. Germline values: CDR1 SGHTA, CDR2 FQGNSA. Trimming removed 2 bases at V and 1 base at J, with 8 bases between. The CDR3 DNA reads TGTGCCAGCAGCTTACCGGGAGTTAACTATGGCTACACCTTC. This gives the protein CASSLPGVNYGYTF.